This T cell receptor beta chain stems from a study of T cells in Graves' hyperthyroidism and ophthalmopathy (dated by TCRdb to between 2019 and 2020). Concerning the study at large: Peripheral blood was collected at initial diagnosis, before any treatment. Once sampling was done, hyperthyroidism patients were given methimazole at a starting dose of 30 mg daily, whereas ophthalmopathy patients were given high-dose intravenous methylprednisolone. For training and testing, the roughly 100 patients in the discovery cohort were randomly divided in a 7:3 ratio. In roughly six Graves' hyperthyroidism patients, the study also compared T-cell repertoires from thyroid tissue with T-cell repertoires from blood. The paper reports TCR Vbeta CDR3 sequencing of roughly 140 peripheral blood samples: some 44 ophthalmopathy, under 80 hyperthyroidism and approximately 17 progressor patients. Prospective prediction of ophthalmopathy was tested in an independent validation cohort consisting of 18 hyperthyroidism patients and approximately 16 patients who later progressed to ophthalmopathy. To identify TCR V-J signatures that set the groups apart, the researchers used a discovery cohort of 100 patients, made up of 40 to 45 with Graves' ophthalmopathy and approximately 57 with stable Graves' hyperthyroidism.

Amplification of TCR beta CDR3 regions was carried out from RNA transcripts. The TCR CDR3 was subjected to a first round of RT-PCR using the HTBI primer set and the Qiagen OneStep RT-PCR kit. A second multiplex PCR round built the libraries, followed by size selection and purification. Paired-end sequencing of the libraries was performed with 100 bp reads on an Illumina HiSeq2000. The study's own analysis went as follows. Raw data were processed with SOAPnuke, discarding reads with adapters, uncalled bases, mean Phred below 15, or no exact constant-primer or identifier match. COPE v1.2.5 was used to merge high-quality paired reads, and clonotypes were defined as unique nucleotide sequences. MiTCR v1.1 was used to align clonotypes to the IMGT TRBV, TRBD and TRBJ reference segments. Only V-J combinations with frequency above 0.0001, covering approximately 99% of repertoires, were analysed. The TCS score was defined as the ratio of F50 (clonal expansion) to E x V (chaos), calculated using BLOSUM62-based TCRdist between CDR3 peptides within each V-J. Welch's t-statistics and random forest reduced 500 to 650 V-J features to roughly 13, which were used in a naive Bayes classifier (R e1071). Using fastp at Q25 and MiXCR, TCRdb reprocessed the public reads and kept productive beta chains. Each record represents a unique CDR3 protein, reported with the most common genes and DNA among its rows. TCRdb, not the original authors, processed these V and J calls. The sample data list roughly 640,000 distinct CDR3 sequences, and approximately 16% of these were observed just once. The top ten constitute roughly 3% of the sample.

Based on the germline V gene (reference sequence), the CDR1 and CDR2 sequences are DFQATT and SNEGSKA. The CDR3, from cysteine to phenylalanine, totals 12 residues. The read is trimmed to its CDR3 DNA, 36 bases read in frame from base 1. The junction shows trimming of 6 bases on V and 2 bases on J, plus 9 bases between the germline ends. Study-level results and caveats: During validation, the model predicted progression to ophthalmopathy a median of roughly six months ahead of onset, with roughly 65% sensitivity and around 73% specificity. Blood samples also contained most of the expanded thyroid clonotypes (frequency above 0.001), which suggests that blood repertoires may reflect thyroid immune responses. In cross-validation, a model built on a 13 V-J signature told ophthalmopathy apart from stable hyperthyroidism with roughly 87% sensitivity and about 81% specificity, and in testing the same model reached 80%/75%. No statistical method was used to set the sample size in advance, and investigators knew the group allocation.

Moderately to severely active disease, a Clinical Activity Score of at least 3, a NOSPECS grade of at least 4, and a duration under 3 months were present in ophthalmopathy patients. The study excluded patients with uncontrolled infections, other autoimmune diseases, pregnancy or lactation. Diagnoses were based on clinical symptoms, serum thyroxine and TRAb, thyroid ultrasound and orbital computed tomography. PBMCs were isolated from 8 to 10 ml of fresh peripheral blood by Ficoll-Paque density gradient centrifugation. Trizol reagent was used to extract total RNA, and RNA quality was then checked on an Agilent 2100 Bioanalyzer. This clonotype was detected ten times or more. Its cognate antigen has yet to be identified. Base-call qualities are not available, and no considerably larger clone is one nucleotide away.

The chain was built from TRBV20-1 and TRBJ2-3, with TRBD1 as a weak D call on 6 bases. The TCR sequence derives from a woman in her forties with Graves' ophthalmopathy. Sequenced sample: blood. The DNA sequence is as follows: TGCAGTGCAAGGACAGTCACAGATACGCAGTATTTT. Its protein is CSARTVTDTQYF.